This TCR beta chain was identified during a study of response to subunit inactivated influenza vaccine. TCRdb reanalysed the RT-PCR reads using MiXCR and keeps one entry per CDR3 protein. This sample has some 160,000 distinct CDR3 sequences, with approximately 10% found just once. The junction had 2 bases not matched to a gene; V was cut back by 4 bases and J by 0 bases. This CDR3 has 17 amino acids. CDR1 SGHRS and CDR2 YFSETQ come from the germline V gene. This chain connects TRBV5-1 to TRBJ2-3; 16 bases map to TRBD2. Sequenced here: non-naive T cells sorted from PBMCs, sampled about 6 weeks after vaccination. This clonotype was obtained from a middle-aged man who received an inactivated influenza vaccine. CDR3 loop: CASSRGLAGGSTDTQYF. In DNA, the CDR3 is TGCGCCAGCAGCAGGGGACTAGCGGGAGGGAGCACAGATACGCAGTATTTT.